The 10 T cell receptor beta chains presented below share a single source sample, sequenced in a study of CD8 T cells in cerebrospinal fluid in Alzheimer's disease. TCRdb re-called the 10x single-cell sequencing reads, yielding one record per CDR3 amino acid sequence without DNA. Its clone listing holds 960 or so distinct CDR3 sequences. The sample was cerebrospinal fluid. These receptors were obtained from a human donor in good health.

Measured by frequency, this clonotype is medium-sized. The chain combines TRBV6-2 or TRBV6-3 with TRBJ1-5. The germline gives CDR1 MNHEY, CDR2 SVGEGT. The CDR3 is 14 residues long. The CDR3: CASSSWSSNQPQHF.

This clonotype is labeled large based on frequency. The chain carries TRBV6-1 and TRBJ2-3. The CDR3 totals 17 residues. Looked up from germline, CDR1 is MNHNS and CDR2 is SASEGT. CDR3: CASSEYEAAQFPDTQYF.

V gene TRBV20-1 combines with J gene TRBJ1-1; TCRdb's assignment of TRBD1 cannot be checked, as there is no DNA. The CDR3 contains 16 residues. Per the germline V gene, CDR1 is DFQATT and CDR2 is SNEGSKA (reference sequence). The CDR3 here is CSARDLVGGENTEAFF.

Measured by frequency, this clonotype is large (0.1 to 1%). This chain joins TRBV5-1 and TRBJ2-3; TCRdb calls TRBD1, which cannot be checked without DNA. Germline V lookup: CDR1 SGHRS, CDR2 YFSETQ. The CDR3 is 15 amino acids. The CDR3 is CASSSGTGGEDTQYF.

This chain uses TRBV6-1 with TRBJ2-2; checking the TCRdb D call of TRBD1 is not possible without DNA. The germline gives CDR1 MNHNS, CDR2 SASEGT. This CDR3 has 15 residues. CDR3 region: CASLGQEENTGELFF.

By frequency, this clonotype is medium-sized (0.01 to 0.1%). The chain joins TRBV30 to TRBJ1-2; TCRdb returns TRBD1, unconfirmable since there is no DNA. The CDR3 totals 14 residues. CDR1 is GTSNPN, CDR2 SVGIG, per germline (reference sequence). Here the CDR3 reads CAWAFRQGMGGYTF.

This clonotype shows up as large by frequency. The J gene is TRBJ1-4, the V gene TRBV7-8; TCRdb calls TRBD1, which cannot be checked without DNA. CDR3 length: 15 amino acids. The germline V gene has CDR1 SGHVS and CDR2 FQNEAQ. The CDR3 loop is CASSRSTGGNEKLFF.

In terms of frequency, this clonotype is medium-sized. The V and J genes are TRBV20-1 and TRBJ1-6; TCRdb outputs TRBD1, but without DNA this stays unchecked. Germline values: CDR1 DFQATT, CDR2 SNEGSKA (reference sequence). The CDR3 contains 15 residues. The CDR3 sequence: CSADRGRGYNSPLHF.

This clonotype is called medium-sized based on its frequency. The chain is built from TRBV6-5 and TRBJ2-7; as DNA is missing, the TRBD1 call by TCRdb cannot be tested. The CDR3 totals 17 residues. The germline V gene encodes CDR1 MNHEY and CDR2 SVGAGI. CDR3 sequence reads: CASSYMPGQLAGYEQYF.

This clonotype is classed as large by frequency. The chain links TRBV11-2 to TRBJ2-1; no DNA is available, so the TRBD1 call from TCRdb remains unchecked. This CDR3 is 15 amino acids long. Germline loops: CDR1 SGHAT, CDR2 FQNNGV. CDR3 residues: CASSTGQGAVDEQFF.